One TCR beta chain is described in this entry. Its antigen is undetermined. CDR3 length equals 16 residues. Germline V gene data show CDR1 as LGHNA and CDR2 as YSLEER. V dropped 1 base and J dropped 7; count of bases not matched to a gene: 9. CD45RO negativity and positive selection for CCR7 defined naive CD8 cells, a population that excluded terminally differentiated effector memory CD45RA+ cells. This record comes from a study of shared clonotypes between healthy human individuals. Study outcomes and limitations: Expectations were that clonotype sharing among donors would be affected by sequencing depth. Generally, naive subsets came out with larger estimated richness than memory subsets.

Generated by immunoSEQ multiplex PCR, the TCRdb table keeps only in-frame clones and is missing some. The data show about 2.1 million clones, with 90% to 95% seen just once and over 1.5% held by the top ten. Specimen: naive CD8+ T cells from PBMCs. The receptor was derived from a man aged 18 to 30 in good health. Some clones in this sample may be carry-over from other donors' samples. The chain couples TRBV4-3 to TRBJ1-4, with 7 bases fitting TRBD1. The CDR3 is CASSQGSAEGAEKLFF. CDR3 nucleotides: TGCGCCAGCAGCCAAGGTAGCGCGGAGGGGGCTGAAAAACTGTTTTTT.